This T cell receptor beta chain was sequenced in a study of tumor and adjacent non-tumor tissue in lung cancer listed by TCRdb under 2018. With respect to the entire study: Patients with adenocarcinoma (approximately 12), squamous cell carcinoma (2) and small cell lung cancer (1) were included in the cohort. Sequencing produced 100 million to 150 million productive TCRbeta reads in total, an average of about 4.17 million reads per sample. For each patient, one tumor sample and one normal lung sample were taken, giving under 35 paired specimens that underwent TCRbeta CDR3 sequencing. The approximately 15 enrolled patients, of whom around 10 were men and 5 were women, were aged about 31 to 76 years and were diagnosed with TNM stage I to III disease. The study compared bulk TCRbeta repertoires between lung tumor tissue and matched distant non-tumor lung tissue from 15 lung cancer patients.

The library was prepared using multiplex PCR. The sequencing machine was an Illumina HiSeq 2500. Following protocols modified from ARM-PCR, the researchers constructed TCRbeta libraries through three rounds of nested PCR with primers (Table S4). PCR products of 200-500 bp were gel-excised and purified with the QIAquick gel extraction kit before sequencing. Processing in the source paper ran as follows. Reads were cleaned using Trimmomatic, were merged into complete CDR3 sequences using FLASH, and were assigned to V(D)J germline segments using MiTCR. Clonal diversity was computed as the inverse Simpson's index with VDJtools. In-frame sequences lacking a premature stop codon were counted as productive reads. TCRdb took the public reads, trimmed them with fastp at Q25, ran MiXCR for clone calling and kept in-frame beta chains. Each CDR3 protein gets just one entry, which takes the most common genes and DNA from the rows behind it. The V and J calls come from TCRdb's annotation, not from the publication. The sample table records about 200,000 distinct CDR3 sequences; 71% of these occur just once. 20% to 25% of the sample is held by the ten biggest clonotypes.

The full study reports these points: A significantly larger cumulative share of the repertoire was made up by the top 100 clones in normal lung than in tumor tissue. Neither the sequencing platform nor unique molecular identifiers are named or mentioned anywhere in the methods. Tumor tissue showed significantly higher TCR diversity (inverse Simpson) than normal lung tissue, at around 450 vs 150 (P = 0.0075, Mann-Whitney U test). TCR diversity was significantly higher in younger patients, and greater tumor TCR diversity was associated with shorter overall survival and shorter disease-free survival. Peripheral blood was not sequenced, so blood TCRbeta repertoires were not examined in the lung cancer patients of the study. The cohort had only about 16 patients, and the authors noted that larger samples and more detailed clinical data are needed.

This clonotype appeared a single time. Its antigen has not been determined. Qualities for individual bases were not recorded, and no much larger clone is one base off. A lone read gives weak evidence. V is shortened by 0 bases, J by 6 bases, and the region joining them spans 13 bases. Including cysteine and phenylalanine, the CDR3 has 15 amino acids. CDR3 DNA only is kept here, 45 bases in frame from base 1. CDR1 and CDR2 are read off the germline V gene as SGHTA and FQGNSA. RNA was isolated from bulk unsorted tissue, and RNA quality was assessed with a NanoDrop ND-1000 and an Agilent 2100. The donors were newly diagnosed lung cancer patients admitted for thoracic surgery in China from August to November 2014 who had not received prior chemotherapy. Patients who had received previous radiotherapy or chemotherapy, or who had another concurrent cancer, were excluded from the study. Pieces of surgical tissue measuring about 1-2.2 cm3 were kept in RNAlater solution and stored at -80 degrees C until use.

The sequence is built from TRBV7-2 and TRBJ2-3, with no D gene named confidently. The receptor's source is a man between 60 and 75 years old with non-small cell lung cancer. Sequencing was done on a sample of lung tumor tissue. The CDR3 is CASSLALHLTDTQYF. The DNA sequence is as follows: TGTGCCAGCAGCTTAGCCCTGCACCTCACGGATACGCAGTATTTT.